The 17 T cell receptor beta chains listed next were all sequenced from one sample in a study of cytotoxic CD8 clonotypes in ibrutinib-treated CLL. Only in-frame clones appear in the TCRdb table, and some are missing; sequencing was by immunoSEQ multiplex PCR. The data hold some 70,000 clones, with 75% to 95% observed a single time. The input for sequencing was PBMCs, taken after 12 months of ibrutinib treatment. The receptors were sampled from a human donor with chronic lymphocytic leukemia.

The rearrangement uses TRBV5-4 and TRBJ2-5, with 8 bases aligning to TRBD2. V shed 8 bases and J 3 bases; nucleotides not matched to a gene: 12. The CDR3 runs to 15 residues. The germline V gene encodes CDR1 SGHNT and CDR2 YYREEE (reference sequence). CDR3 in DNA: TGTGCCAGTCGGGTTTTCGGGAGGGACAAAGAGACCCAGTACTTC. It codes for CASRVFGRDKETQYF. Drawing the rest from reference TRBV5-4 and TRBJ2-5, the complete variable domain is ETGVTQSPTHLIKTRGQQVTLRCSSQSGHNTVSWYQQALGQGPQFIFQYYREEENGRGNFPPRFSGLQFPNYSSELNVNALELDDSALYLCASRVFGRDKETQYFGPGTRLLVL.

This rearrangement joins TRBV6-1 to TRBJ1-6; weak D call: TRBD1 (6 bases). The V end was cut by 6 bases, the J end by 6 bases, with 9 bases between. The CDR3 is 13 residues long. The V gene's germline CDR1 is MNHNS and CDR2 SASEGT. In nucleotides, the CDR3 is TGTGCCAGCAGGCGACAGGCTAATTCACCCCTCCACTTT. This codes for CASRRQANSPLHF.

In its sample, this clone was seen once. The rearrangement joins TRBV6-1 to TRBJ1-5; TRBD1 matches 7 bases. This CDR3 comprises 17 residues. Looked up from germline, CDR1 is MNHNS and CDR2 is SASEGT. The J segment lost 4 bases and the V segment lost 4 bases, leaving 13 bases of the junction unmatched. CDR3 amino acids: CASSARSGGGRNQPQHF. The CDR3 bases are TGTGCCAGCAGTGCCCGATCGGGAGGGGGCCGAAATCAGCCCCAGCATTTT.

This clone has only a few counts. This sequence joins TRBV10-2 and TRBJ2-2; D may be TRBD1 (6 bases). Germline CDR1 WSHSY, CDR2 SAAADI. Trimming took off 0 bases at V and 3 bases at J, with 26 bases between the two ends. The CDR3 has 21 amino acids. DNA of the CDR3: TGCGCCAGCAGTGAGTCGAAAGGGGTACTAAGAAAAAAGGGGGACACCGGGGAGCTGTTTTTT. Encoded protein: CASSESKGVLRKKGDTGELFF.

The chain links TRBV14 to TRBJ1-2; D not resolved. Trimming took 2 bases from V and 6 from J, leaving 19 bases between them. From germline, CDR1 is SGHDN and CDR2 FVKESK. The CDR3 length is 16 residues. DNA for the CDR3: TGTGCCAGCAGCCAAATTGGAGGGCCCGTGAAGGATGGCTACACCTTC. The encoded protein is CASSQIGGPVKDGYTF.

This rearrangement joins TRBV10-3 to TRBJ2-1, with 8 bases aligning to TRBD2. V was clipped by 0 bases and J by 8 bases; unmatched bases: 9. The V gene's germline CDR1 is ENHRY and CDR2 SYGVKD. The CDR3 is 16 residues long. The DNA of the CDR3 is TGTGCCATCAGTGAGTCAGCCGGACTAGCTGGCTATGAGCAGTTCTTC. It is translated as CAISESAGLAGYEQFF.

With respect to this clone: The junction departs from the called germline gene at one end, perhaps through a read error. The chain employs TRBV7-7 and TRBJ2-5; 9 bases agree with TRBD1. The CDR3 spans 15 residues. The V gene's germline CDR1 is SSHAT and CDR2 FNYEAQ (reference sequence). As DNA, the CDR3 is TGTGCTAGCAGCTTCAAAGGACAGGGGACGGAGACCCAGTACTTC. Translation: CASSFKGQGTETQYF.

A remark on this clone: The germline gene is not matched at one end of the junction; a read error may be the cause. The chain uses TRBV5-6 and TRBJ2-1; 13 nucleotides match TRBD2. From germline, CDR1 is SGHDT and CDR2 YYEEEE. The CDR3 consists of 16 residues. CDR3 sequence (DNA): TGTGCCAGCAGGTTGGGACTAGCGGGACTCACAAATGAGCAGTTCTTC. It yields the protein CASRLGLAGLTNEQFF.

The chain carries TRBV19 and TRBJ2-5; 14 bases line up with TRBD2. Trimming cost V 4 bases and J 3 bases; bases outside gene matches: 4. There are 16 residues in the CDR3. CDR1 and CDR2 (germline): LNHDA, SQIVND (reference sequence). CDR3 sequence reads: CASSTGTSGSKETQYF. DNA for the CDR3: TGTGCCAGTAGTACTGGGACTAGCGGGAGTAAAGAGACCCAGTACTTC.

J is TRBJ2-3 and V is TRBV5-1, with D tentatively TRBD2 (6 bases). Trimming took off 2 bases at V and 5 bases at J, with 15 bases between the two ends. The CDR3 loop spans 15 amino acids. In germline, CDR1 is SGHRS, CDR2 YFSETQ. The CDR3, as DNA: TGCGCCAGCAGCTTCCTCCGAAGGGAGGAAGATACGCAGTATTTT. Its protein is CASSFLRREEDTQYF.

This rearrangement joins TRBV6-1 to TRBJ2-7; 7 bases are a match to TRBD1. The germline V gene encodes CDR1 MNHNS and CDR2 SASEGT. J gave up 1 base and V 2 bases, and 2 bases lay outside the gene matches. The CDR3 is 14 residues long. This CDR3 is CASSERDRSYEQYF. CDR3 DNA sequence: TGTGCCAGCAGTGAACGGGACAGATCCTACGAGCAGTACTTC.

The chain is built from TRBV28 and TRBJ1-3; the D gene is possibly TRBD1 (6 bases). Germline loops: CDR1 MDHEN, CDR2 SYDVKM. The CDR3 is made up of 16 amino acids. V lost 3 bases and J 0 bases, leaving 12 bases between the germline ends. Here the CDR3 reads CASSFQDRFSGNTIYF. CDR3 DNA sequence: TGTGCCAGCAGTTTCCAGGACAGATTCTCTGGAAACACCATATATTTT.

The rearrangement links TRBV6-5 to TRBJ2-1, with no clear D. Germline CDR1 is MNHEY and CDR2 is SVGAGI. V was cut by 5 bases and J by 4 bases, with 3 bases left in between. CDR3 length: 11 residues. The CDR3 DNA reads TGTGCCAGCAGTAGATACAATGAGCAGTTCTTC. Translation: CASSRYNEQFF.

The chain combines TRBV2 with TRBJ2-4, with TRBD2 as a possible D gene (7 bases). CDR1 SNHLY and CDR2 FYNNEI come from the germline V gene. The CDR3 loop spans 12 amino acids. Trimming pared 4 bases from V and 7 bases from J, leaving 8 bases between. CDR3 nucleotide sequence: TGTGCCAGCAGTGCGGGGGGCAACATTCAGTACTTC. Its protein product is CASSAGGNIQYF. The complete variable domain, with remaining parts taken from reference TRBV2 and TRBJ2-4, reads EPEVTQTPSHQVTQMGQEVILRCVPISNHLYFYWYRQILGQKVEFLVSFYNNEISEKSEIFDDQFSVERPDGSNFTLKIRSTKLEDSAMYFCASSAGGNIQYFGAGTRLSVL.

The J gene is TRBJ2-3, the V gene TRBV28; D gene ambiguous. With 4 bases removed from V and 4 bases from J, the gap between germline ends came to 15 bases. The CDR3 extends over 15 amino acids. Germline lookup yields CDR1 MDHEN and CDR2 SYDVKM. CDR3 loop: CASSYKRAFPDTQYF. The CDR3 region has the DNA TGTGCCAGCAGTTATAAGAGAGCGTTCCCAGATACGCAGTATTTT. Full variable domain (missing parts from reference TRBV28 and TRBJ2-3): DVKVTQSSRYLVKRTGEKVFLECVQDMDHENMFWYRQDPGLGLRLIYFSYDVKMKEKGDIPEGYSVSREKKERFSLILESASTNQTSMYLCASSYKRAFPDTQYFGPGTRLTVL.

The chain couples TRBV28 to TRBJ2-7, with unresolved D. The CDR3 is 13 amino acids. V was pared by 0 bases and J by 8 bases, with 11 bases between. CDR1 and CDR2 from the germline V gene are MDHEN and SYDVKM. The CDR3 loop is CASSLWGSTQQYF. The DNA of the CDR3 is TGTGCCAGCAGTTTATGGGGATCTACCCAGCAGTACTTC.

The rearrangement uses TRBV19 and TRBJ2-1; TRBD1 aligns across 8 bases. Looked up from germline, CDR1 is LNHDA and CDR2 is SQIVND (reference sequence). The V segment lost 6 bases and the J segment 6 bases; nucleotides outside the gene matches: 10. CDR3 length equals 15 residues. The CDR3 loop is CASSFQGAGINEQFF. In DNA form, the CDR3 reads TGTGCCAGTAGCTTTCAGGGGGCCGGGATCAATGAGCAGTTCTTC.